This T cell receptor (beta chain) was retrieved from a study of neurological immune-mediated disorders. Study-level findings and limits: The most TCR clonal expansion was seen in HTLV-1-associated myelopathy, whereas the least was seen in multiple sclerosis, below the level in healthy controls. Private repertoires in all groups were suggested, as expanded clones shared no CDR3 amino acid sequences across subjects.

The authors produced cDNA by 5'RACE using 10-nucleotide random UMIs. TCRdb reprocessed the 5' RACE reads via MiXCR and lists one record per CDR3 protein. The table has some 46,000 distinct CDR3 sequences, 10% seen once. In this sample, this clonotype turned up many times. Its antigen remains unknown. The V and J ends lost 4 bases and 2 bases respectively, with 17 bases between them. This CDR3 has 16 amino acids. CDR1 is SGHTS and CDR2 is YDEGEE in the germline V gene. Stored at -80 C, 2 million PBMCs were the source of the unsorted libraries. Material for sequencing was PBMCs. The rearrangement links TRBV5-8 to TRBJ2-3, with D possibly TRBD2 on 7 matching bases. This receptor was taken from a man in his 70s with HTLV-1-associated myelopathy (HAM/TSP). For the CDR3, the DNA is TGTGCCAGCAGCCCAAGGGGAGGGACATTCACAGATACGCAGTATTTT. Translation gives CASSPRGGTFTDTQYF.